This TCR beta chain was identified during a study of early T cells in non-severe SARS-CoV-2 infection (dated by TCRdb to about 2021). Notes on the research overall: TCR sequencing used bulk RNA from unsorted whole blood, so alpha and beta chains could not be paired. The paper's findings and limits, for the study overall: Matching against VDJdb was skewed toward anti-spike CD8 responses, likely underestimated virus-specific expansions, and missed private and CD4 specificities.

A case-control design nested within a healthcare worker cohort in London, UK, was used, with weekly nasopharyngeal swab PCR tests and blood sampling performed. Between 23 and 31 March 2020, the week of the UK lockdown, healthcare workers were enrolled and then followed up weekly for as long as 16 weeks. Receptors were amplified or captured by 5' RACE. The reads were generated on a NextSeq 500. In the TCR library protocol, unique molecular identifiers were attached to individual cDNA molecules to correct for PCR bias and sequencing error. Both TCR alpha and beta chains were sequenced, and tight co-correlation was observed between alpha and beta sequence abundances in each sample. Under the source paper's analysis protocol: V gene, J gene and CDR3 annotation of TCR sequences was performed with Decombinator V4. Expanded TCRs were defined as changing significantly between any two time points under a Poisson model with p below 0.0001. TCR abundances were normalised to the total number of TCRs sequenced per sample and expressed as counts per million. VDJdb, accessed 1 November 2021, was searched for CMV, EBV and SARS-CoV-2 annotated TCRs, excluding TCRs annotated for multiple antigens. TCRdb reran the public reads through fastp at Q25 and MiXCR, keeping productive beta chains. Identical CDR3 protein sequences are pooled into one entry, listed with their most common genes and DNA. Clone size and V and J calls follow TCRdb, not the original study. The sample has approximately 110,000 distinct CDR3 sequences on record, about 15% of them singletons. 21% of the sample goes to the ten largest clones.

This clonotype occurred a few times. Its antigen remains undetermined. Base-call qualities are not available, and no considerably larger clone is one nucleotide away. The source is an adult who was a healthcare worker with PCR-confirmed SARS-CoV-2 infection or an uninfected control (not recorded which). Specimen: whole blood.

The encoded CDR3 is CASSFLSASSSYNEQFF. The nucleotide sequence is given as TGCGCCAGCAGCTTTCTTTCCGCGTCAAGCTCCTACAATGAGCAGTTCTTC. This chain is built from TRBV5-1 and TRBJ2-1; confidence is insufficient to name the D gene. CDR1 and CDR2, per the germline V gene, are SGHRS and YFSETQ. V lost 2 bases and J lost 0 bases; the stretch between them is 15 bases long. Inclusive of the bounding cysteine and phenylalanine, the CDR3 is 17 residues long. Left in the record is the CDR3 DNA by itself, 51 bases read in frame from the first base.